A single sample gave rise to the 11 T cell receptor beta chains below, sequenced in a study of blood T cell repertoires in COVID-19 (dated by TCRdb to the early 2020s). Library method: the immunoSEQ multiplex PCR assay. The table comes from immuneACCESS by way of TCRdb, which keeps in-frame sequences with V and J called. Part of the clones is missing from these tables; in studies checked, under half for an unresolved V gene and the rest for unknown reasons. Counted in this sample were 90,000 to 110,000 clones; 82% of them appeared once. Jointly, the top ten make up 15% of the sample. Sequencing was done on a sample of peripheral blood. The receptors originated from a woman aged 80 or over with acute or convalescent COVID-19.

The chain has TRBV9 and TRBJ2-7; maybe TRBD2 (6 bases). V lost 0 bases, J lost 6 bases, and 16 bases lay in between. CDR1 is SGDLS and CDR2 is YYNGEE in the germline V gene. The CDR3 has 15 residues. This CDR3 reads CASSVASSANSEQYF. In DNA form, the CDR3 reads TGTGCCAGCAGCGTAGCGTCTAGCGCGAACTCCGAGCAGTACTTC.

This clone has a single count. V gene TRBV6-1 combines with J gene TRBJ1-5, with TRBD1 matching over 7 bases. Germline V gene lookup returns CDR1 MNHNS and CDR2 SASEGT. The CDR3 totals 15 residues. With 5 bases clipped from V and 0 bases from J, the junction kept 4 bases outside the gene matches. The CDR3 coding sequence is TGTGCCAGCAGTTCGGGACAGAATAGCAATCAGCCCCAGCATTTT. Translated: CASSSGQNSNQPQHF.

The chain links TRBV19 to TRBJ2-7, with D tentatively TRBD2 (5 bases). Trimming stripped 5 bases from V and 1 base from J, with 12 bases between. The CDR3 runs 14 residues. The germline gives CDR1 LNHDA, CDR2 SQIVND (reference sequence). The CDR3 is CASSRGRDSYEQYF. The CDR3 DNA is TGTGCCAGTAGTCGGGGTCGGGATTCCTACGAGCAGTACTTC.

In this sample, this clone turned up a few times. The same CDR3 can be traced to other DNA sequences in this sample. This chain's CDR3 is CASSLEETQYF. In DNA, the CDR3 is TGTGCCAGCAGCCTTGAAGAGACCCAGTACTTC. The chain couples TRBV28 to TRBJ2-5; D not certain. V lost 6 bases, J lost 3 bases, and 5 bases lay in between. Germline-derived CDR1 and CDR2 are MDHEN and SYDVKM. The CDR3 runs to 11 residues.

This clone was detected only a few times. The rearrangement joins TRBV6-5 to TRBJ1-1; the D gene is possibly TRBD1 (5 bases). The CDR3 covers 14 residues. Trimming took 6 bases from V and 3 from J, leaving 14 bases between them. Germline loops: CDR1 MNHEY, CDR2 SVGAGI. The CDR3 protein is CASRKTETYTEAFF. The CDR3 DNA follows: TGTGCCAGCAGGAAGACAGAGACTTACACTGAAGCTTTCTTT.

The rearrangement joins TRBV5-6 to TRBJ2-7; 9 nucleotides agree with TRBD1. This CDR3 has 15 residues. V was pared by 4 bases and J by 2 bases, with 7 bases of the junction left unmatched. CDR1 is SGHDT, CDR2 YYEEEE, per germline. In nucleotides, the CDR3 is TGTGCCAGCAGCCCCGGGACAGGGAGCGCCTACGAGCAGTACGTC. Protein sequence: CASSPGTGSAYEQYV.

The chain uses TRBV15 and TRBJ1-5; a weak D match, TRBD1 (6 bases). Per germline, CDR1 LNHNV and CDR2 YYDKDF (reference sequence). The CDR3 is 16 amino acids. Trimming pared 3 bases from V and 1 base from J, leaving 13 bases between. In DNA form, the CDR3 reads TGTGCCACCAGCAGCCCTACAGGGATGAGCAATCAGCCCCAGCATTTT. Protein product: CATSSPTGMSNQPQHF.

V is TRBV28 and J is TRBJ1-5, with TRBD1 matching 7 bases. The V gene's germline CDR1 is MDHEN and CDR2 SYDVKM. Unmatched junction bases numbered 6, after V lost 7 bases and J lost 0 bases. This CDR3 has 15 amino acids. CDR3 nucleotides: TGTGCCAGCATCTGGGGGACAGATAGCAATCAGCCCCAGCATTTT. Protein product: CASIWGTDSNQPQHF.

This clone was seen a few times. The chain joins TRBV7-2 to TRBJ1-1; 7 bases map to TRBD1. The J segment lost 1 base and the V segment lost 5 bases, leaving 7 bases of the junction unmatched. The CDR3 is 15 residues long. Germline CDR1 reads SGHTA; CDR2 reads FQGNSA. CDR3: CASSPRQGTNTEAFF. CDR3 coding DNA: TGTGCCAGCAGCCCACGACAGGGAACGAACACTGAAGCTTTCTTT.

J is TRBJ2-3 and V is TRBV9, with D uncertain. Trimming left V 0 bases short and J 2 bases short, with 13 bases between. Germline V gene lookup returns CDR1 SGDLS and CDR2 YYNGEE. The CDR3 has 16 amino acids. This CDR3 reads CASSVGGRSFTDTQYF. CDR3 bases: TGTGCCAGCAGCGTAGGAGGCAGATCTTTCACAGATACGCAGTATTTT.

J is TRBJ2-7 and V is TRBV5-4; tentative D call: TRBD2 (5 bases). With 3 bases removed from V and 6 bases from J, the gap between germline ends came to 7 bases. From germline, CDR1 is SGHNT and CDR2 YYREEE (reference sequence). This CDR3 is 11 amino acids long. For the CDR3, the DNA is TGTGCCAGCAGCTCCGCGGGCGAGCAGTACTTC. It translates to CASSSAGEQYF.